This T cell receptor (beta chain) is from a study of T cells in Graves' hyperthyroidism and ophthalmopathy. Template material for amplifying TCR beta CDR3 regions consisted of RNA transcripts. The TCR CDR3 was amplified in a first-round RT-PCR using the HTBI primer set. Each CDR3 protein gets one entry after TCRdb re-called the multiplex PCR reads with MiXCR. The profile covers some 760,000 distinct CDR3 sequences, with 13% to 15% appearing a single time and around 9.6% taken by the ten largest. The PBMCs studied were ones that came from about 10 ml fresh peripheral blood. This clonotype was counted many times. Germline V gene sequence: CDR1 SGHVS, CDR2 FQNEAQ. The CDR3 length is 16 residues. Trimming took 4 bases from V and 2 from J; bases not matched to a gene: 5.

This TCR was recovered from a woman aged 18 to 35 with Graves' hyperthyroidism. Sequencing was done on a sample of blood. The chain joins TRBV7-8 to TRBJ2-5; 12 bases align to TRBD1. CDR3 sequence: CASSWPGQGAQETQYF. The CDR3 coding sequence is TGTGCCAGCAGCTGGCCGGGACAGGGGGCTCAAGAGACCCAGTACTTC.